This TCR beta chain was sequenced during a study of blood T cell repertoires in COVID-19. Across the whole study: The cDNA or gDNA used as material had been derived from T cells, B-cell-depleted T cells, or PBMCs.

One Seattle source followed patients from active infection through their disease course. Germline V gene lookup returns CDR1 KGHSH and CDR2 LQKENI. V gave up 6 bases and J gave up 2 bases, with 17 bases separating them. The CDR3 totals 16 residues. Sequencing used immunoSEQ multiplex PCR; TCRdb keeps in-frame clones, though not all of them. This repertoire shows fewer than 650,000 clones, 70% to 90% found once; its top ten account for about 8%. The chain carries TRBV18 and TRBJ2-1, with D possibly being TRBD2 (6 bases). The TCR sequence derives from a woman aged 50 to 65 with COVID-19, enrolled during active disease. Sequencing used peripheral blood. The CDR3 here is CASSAGRSRTYNEQFF. The CDR3 DNA follows: TGTGCCAGCTCCGCGGGGCGGAGCCGCACCTACAATGAGCAGTTCTTC. Filled out from reference TRBV18 and TRBJ2-1, the complete variable domain reads NAGVMQNPRHLVRRRGQEARLRCSPMKGHSHVYWYRQLPEEGLKFMVYLQKENIIDESGMPKERFSAEFPKEGPSILRIQQVVRGDSAAYFCASSAGRSRTYNEQFFGPGTRLTVL.